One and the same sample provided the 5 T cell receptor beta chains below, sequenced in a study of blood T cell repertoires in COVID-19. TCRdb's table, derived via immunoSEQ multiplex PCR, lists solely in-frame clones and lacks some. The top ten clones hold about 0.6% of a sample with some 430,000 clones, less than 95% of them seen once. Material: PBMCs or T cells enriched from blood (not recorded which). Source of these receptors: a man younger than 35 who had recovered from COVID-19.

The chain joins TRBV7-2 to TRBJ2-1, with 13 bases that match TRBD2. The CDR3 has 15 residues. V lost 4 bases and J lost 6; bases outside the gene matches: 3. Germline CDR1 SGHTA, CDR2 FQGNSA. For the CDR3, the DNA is TGTGCCAGCAGCTACCGGACTAGCGGGGGCAATGAGCAGTTCTTC. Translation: CASSYRTSGGNEQFF.

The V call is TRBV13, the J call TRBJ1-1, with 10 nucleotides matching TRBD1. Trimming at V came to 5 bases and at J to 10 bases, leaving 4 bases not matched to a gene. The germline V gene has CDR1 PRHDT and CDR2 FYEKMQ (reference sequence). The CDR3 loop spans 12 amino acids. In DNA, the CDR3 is TGTGCCAGCAGCGGGACAGGGGAGGGAGCTTTCTTT. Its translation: CASSGTGEGAFF.

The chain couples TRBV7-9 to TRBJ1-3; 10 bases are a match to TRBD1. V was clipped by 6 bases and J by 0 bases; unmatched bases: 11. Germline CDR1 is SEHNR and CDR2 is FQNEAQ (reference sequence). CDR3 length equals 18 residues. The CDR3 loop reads CASSPRGQGPYSGNTIYF. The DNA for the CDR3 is TGTGCCAGCAGTCCCAGGGGACAGGGGCCATACTCTGGAAACACCATATATTTT.

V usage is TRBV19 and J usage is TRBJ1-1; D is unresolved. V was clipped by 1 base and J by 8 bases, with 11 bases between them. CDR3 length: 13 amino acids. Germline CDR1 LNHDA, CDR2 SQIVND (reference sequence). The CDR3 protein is CASSIGLREEAFF. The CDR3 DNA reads TGTGCCAGTAGTATAGGACTCCGAGAGGAAGCTTTCTTT. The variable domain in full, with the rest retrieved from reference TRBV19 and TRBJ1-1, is DGGITQSPKYLFRKEGQNVTLSCEQNLNHDAMYWYRQDPGQGLRLIYYSQIVNDFQKGDIAEGYSVSREKKESFPLTVTSAQKNPTAFYLCASSIGLREEAFFGQGTRLTVV.

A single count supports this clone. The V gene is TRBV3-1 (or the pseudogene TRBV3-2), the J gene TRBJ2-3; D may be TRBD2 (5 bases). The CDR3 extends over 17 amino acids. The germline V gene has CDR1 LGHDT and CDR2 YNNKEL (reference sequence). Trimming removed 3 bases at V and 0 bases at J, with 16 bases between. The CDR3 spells CASSHQPGLHSTDTQYF. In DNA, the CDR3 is TGTGCCAGCAGCCACCAACCAGGACTCCATAGCACAGATACGCAGTATTTT.